The present T cell receptor (beta chain) was sequenced within a study of CD8 T cells in ankylosing spondylitis (dated by TCRdb to about 2017). A note on the overall study: The study set out to find disease-linked TCR variants by profiling T cell receptor beta repertoires in ankylosing spondylitis patients and healthy donors. The whole study cohort included some 100 healthy donors and roughly 24 ankylosing spondylitis patients. Samples of peripheral blood were taken, and for ankylosing spondylitis patients, synovial fluid was collected as well.

Study-wide conclusions, independent of this receptor: Some motif variants were previously reported in synovial fluid and blood of reactive arthritis patients, suggesting common disease-initiation mechanisms. According to the report, matched synovial fluid samples from ankylosing spondylitis patients were significantly enriched for the disease-linked clones. In peripheral blood, the disease-linked clones were found at relatively low frequencies and had a CD8+ phenotype. Blood from ankylosing spondylitis patients appeared to be characterized by a TCR beta motif made up of seven or eight highly homologous amino acid variants.

According to the germline V gene (reference sequence), CDR1 reads LNHNV and CDR2 reads YYDKDF. Taken from cysteine to phenylalanine, the CDR3 has 17 residues. Solely the CDR3 DNA is kept, with 51 bases framed from the first base. The germline V and J ends show losses of 4 bases and 9 bases respectively, and no gene match explains 11 bases of the junction. This clonotype came up many times. Its target antigen remains unknown. The sample holds no much larger clone one base away, and base qualities are not on file. TCRdb names Illumina HiSeq 2500 as the instrument used. TCR beta libraries were prepared by quantitative 5'-RACE with molecular barcodes. Per the source publication's procedure: A new computational method based on a probabilistic model of VDJ rearrangement was used to identify disease-linked TCR variants. The public reads were reanalyzed by TCRdb: fastp trimming at Q25, MiXCR alignment, in-frame beta chains only. Each record represents a unique CDR3 protein, reported with the most common genes and DNA among its rows. TCRdb's processing, not the authors' own work, is the source of the V and J calls. Recorded for this sample are 200,000 to 300,000 distinct CDR3 sequences; roughly 8.6% of them occurred a single time. Nearly 7% of the sample is taken by the ten largest.

Sequencing was carried out using blood, either unsorted or a sorted T cell fraction (not recorded which). The sequence was obtained from a male donor with ankylosing spondylitis or in good health (not recorded which). The rearrangement combines TRBV15 with TRBJ2-1, with TRBD2 matching 14 junction bases. For the CDR3, the sequence is CATSTRTSGRRTSEQFF. The DNA reads TGTGCCACCAGCACCAGGACTAGCGGGAGGAGGACCAGTGAGCAGTTCTTC.